A single T cell receptor (beta chain) is shown here with its context. This record belongs to a study of T-cell reconstitution after alpha-beta-depleted transplantation in children. The authors prepared the TCRbeta library with unique molecular identifiers. Each CDR3 protein is one row after TCRdb ran MiXCR on the PCR reads. The table lists nearly 400,000 distinct CDR3 sequences, 20% of them singletons. The CDR3 spans 16 residues. CDR1 SEHNR and CDR2 FQNEAQ come from the germline V gene (reference sequence). Trimming cost V 8 bases and J 4 bases; bases outside gene matches: 10. J is TRBJ2-1 and V is TRBV7-9; 11 bases align to TRBD2. This sequence was found in a human donor who donated a stem cell graft to a child with acute myeloid leukemia. The sample consisted of PBMCs from the stem cell graft donor, taken from the stem cell graft. CDR3 sequence (DNA): TGTGCCAGCGGGACTAGCGGTCCTAGGACTTACAATGAGCAGTTCTTC. Its protein is CASGTSGPRTYNEQFF.